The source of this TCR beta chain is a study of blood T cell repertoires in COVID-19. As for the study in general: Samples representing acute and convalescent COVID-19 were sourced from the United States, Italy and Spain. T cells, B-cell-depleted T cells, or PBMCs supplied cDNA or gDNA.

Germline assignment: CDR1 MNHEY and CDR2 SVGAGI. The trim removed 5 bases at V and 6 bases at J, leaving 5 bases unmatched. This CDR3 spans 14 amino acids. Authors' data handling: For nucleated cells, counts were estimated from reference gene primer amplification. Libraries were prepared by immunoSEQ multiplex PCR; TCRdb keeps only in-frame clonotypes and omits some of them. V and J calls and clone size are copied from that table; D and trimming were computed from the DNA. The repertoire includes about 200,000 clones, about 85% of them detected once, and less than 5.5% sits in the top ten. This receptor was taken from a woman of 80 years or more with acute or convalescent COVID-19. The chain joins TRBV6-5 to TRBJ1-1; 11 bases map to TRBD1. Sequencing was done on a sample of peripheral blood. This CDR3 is CASSRGQGAAEAFF. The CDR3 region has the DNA TGTGCCAGCAGTCGCGGACAGGGGGCGGCTGAAGCTTTCTTT.